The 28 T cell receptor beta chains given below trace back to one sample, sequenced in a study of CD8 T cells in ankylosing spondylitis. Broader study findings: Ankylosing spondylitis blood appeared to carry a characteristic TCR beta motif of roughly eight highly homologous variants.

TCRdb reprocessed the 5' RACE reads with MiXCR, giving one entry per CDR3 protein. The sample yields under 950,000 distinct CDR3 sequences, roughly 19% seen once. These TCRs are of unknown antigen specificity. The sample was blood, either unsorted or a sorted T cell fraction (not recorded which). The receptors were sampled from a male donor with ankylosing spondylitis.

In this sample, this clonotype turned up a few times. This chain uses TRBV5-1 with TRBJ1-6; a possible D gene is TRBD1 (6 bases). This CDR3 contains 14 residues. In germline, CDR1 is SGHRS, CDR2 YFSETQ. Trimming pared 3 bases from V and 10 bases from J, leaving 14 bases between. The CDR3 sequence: CASSYRDISSPLHF. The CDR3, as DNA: TGCGCCAGCAGCTACCGGGACATATCCTCACCCCTCCACTTT.

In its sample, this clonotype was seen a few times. Here the CDR3 reads CSARVVGGGEHQPQHF. The CDR3 DNA sequence: TGCAGTGCTAGAGTTGTTGGAGGGGGAGAACATCAGCCCCAGCATTTT. The chain has TRBV20-1 and TRBJ1-5; a possible D gene is TRBD1 (6 bases). The V gene lost 1 base and the J gene lost 5 bases, with 18 bases spanning the gap. Looked up from germline, CDR1 is DFQATT and CDR2 is SNEGSKA (reference sequence). The CDR3 runs 16 residues.

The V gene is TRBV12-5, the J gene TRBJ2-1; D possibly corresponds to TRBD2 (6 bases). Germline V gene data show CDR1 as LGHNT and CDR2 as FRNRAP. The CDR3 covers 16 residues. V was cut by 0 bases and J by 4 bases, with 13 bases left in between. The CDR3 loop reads CASGLVKGGVYNEQFF. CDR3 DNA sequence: TGTGCTAGTGGTTTGGTAAAGGGCGGGGTGTACAATGAGCAGTTCTTC. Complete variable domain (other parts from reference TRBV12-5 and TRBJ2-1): DARVTQTPRHKVTEMGQEVTMRCQPILGHNTVFWYRQTMMQGLELLAYFRNRAPLDDSGMPKDRFSAEMPDATLATLKIQPSEPRDSAVYFCASGLVKGGVYNEQFFGPGTRLTVL.

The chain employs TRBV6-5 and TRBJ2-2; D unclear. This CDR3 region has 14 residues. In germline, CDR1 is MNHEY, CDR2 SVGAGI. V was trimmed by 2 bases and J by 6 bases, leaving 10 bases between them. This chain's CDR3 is CASSYVGYAGELFF. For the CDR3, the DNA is TGTGCCAGCAGTTACGTCGGTTATGCCGGGGAGCTGTTTTTT.

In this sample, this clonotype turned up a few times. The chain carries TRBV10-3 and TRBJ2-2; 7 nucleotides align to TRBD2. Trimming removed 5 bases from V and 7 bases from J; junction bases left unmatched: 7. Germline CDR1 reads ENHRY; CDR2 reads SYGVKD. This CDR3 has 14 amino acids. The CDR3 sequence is CAISKTSAGGELFF. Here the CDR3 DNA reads TGTGCCATCAGTAAAACTAGCGCGGGCGGGGAGCTGTTTTTT.

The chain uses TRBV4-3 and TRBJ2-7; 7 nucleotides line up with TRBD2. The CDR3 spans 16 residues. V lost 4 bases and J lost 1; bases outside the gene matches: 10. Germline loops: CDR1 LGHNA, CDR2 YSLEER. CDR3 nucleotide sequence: TGCGCCAGCAGCCCGGAGAAAGCTAGCGGTTCCTACGAGCAGTACTTC. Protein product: CASSPEKASGSYEQYF.

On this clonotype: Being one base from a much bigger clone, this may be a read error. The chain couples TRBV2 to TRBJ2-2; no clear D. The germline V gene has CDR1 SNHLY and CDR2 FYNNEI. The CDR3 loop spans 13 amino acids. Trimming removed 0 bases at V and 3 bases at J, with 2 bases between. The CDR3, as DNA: TGTGCCAGCAGTGAAGCGGACACCGGGGAGCTGTTTTTT. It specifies CASSEADTGELFF.

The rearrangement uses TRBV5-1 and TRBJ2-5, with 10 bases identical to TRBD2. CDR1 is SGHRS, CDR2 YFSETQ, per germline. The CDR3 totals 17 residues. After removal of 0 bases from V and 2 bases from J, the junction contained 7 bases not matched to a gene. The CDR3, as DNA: TGCGCCAGCAGCTTGGTTCTTAGCGGGGGGACACAAGAGACCCAGTACTTC. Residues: CASSLVLSGGTQETQYF.

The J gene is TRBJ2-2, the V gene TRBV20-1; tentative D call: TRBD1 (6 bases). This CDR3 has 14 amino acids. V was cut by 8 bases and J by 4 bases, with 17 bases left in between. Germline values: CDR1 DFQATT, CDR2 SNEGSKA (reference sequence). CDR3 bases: TGCAGTCCCGCTGGGGGCGCGGGCACCGGGGAGCTGTTTTTT. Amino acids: CSPAGGAGTGELFF.

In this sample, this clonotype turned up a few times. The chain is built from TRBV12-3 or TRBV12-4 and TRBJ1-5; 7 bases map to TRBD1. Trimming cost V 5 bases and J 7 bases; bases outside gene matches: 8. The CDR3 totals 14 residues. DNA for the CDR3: TGTGCCAGCAGTACTGAGGGGGCTTGGCAGCCCCAGCATTTT. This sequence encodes CASSTEGAWQPQHF.

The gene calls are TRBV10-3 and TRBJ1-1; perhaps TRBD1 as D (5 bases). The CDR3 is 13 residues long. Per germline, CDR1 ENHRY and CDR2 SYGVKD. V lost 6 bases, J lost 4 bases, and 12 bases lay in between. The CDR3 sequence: CAIREDSPTEAFF. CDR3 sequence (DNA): TGTGCCATCAGGGAAGACAGCCCCACTGAAGCTTTCTTT.

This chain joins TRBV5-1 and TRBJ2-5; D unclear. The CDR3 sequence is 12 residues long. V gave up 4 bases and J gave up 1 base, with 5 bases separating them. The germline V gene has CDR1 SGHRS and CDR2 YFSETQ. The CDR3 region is CASSPAQETQYF. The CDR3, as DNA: TGCGCCAGCAGCCCGGCCCAAGAGACCCAGTACTTC.

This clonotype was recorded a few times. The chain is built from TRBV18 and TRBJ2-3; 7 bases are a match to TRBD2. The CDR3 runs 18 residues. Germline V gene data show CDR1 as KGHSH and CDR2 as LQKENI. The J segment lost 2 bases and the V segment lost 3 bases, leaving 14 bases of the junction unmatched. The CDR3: CASSPVVLAELATDTQYF. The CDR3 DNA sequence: TGTGCCAGCTCACCGGTGGTGCTAGCGGAACTTGCCACAGATACGCAGTATTTT.

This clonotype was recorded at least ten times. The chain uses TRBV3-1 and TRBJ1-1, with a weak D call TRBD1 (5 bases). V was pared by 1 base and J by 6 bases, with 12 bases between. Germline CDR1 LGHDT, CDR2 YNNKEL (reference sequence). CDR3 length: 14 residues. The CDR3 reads CASSQGSRVSEAFF. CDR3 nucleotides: TGTGCCAGCAGCCAAGGTTCCAGGGTATCTGAAGCTTTCTTT.

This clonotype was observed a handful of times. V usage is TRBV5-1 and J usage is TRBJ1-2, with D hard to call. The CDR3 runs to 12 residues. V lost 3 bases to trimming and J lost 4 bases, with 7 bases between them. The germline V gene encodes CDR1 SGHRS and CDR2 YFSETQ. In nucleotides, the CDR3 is TGCGCCAGCAGCTATGCAACCTATGGCTACACCTTC. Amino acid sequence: CASSYATYGYTF.

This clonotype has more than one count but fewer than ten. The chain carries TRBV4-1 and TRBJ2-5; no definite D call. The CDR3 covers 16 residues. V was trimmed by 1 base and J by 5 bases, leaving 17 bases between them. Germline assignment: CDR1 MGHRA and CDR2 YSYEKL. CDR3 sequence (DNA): TGCGCCAGCAGCCAAGGTAGCAGCCAGACCAGGGAGACCCAGTACTTC. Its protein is CASSQGSSQTRETQYF.

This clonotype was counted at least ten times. DNA of the CDR3: TGTGCCAGCAGCTTAGTTGGGCTAAACAATGAGCAGTTCTTC. Protein: CASSLVGLNNEQFF. The chain combines TRBV11-1 with TRBJ2-1; D is ambiguous. Per germline, CDR1 SGHAT and CDR2 FQDESV (reference sequence). This CDR3 has 14 residues. V dropped 1 base and J dropped 5 bases, with 9 bases sitting between them.

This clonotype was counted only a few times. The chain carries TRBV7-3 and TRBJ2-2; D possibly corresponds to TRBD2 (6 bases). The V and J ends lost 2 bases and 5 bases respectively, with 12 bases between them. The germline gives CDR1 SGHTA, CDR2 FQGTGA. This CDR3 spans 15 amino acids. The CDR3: CASSLFGTPTGELFF. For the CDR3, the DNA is TGTGCCAGCAGCTTATTCGGGACTCCTACCGGGGAGCTGTTTTTT. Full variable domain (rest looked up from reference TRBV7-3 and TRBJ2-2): GAGVSQTPSNKVTEKGKYVELRCDPISGHTALYWYRQSLGQGPEFLIYFQGTGAADDSGLPNDRFFAVRPEGSVSTLKIQRTERGDSAVYLCASSLFGTPTGELFFGEGSRLTVL.

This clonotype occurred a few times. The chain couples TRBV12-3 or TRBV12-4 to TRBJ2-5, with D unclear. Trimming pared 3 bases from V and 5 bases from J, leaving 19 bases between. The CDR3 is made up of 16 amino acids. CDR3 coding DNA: TGTGCCAGCAGTTTGGTGCCAGGTATCTCAAGGGAGACCCAGTACTTC. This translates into CASSLVPGISRETQYF.

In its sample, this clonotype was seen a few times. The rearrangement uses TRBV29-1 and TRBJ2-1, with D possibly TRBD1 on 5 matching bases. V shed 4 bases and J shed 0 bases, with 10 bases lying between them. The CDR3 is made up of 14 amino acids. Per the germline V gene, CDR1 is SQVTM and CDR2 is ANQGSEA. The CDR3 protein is CSVGGRSSYNEQFF. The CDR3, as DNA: TGCAGCGTTGGGGGCAGGAGCTCCTACAATGAGCAGTTCTTC.

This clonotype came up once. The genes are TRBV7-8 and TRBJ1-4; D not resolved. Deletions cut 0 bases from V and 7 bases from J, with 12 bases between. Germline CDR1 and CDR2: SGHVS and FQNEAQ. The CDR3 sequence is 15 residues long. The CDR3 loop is CASSLAGGIGEKLFF. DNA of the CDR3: TGTGCCAGCAGCTTAGCGGGAGGAATAGGTGAAAAACTGTTTTTT.

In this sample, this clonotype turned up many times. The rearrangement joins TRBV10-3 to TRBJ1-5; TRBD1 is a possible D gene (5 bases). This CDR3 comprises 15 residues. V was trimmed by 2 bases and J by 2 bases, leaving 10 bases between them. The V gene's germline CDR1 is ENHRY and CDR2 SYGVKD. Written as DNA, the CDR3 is TGTGCCATCAGTGAGACAGGCTGGGGCAATCAGCCCCAGCATTTT. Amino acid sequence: CAISETGWGNQPQHF.

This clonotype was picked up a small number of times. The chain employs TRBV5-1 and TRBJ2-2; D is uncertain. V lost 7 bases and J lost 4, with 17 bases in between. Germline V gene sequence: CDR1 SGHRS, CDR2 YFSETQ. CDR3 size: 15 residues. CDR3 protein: CASAQMRQTTGELFF. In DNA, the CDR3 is TGCGCCAGCGCACAGATGCGGCAGACCACCGGGGAGCTGTTTTTT.

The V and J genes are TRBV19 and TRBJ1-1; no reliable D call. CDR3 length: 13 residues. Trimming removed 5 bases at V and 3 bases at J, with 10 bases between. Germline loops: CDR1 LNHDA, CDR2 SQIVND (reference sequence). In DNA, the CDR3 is TGTGCCAGTAGTGTCGGGCCCTACACTGAAGCTTTCTTT. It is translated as CASSVGPYTEAFF.

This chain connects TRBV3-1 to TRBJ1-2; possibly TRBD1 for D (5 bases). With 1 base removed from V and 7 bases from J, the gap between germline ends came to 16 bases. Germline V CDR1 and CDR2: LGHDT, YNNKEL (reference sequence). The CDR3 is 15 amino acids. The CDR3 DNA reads TGTGCCAGCAGCCAAGCGGGGGGGAGCGCAGGTGGCTACACCTTC. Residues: CASSQAGGSAGGYTF.

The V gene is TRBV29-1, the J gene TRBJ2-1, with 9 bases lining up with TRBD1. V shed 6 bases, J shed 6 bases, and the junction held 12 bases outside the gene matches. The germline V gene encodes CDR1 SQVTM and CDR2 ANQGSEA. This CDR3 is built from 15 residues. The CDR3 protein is CSVSDGQGRGNEQFF. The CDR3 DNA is TGCAGCGTCTCGGATGGACAGGGGAGGGGCAATGAGCAGTTCTTC.

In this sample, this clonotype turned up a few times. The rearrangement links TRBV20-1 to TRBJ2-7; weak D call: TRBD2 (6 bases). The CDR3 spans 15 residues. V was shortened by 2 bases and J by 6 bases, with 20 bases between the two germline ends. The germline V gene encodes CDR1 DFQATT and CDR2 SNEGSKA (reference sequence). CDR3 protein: CSARPQRPGDGEQYF. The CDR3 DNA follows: TGCAGTGCTAGACCACAGAGGCCGGGAGACGGCGAGCAGTACTTC.

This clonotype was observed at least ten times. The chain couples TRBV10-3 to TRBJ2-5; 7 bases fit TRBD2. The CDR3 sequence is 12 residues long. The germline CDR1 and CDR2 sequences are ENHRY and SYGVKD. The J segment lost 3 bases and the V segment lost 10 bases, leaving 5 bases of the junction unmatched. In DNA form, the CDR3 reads TGTGCCACCGGGGAGGGAAAAGAGACCCAGTACTTC. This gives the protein CATGEGKETQYF.